The 7 T cell receptor beta chains in this list originate from one sample, sequenced in a study of T cell clonality in common variable immunodeficiency. What these receptors recognize is not known. Sequencing used immunoSEQ multiplex PCR; TCRdb keeps in-frame clones, though not all of them. Altogether over 30,000 clones were found in the sample, and no singletons occur. Study-wide results and limits: In common variable immunodeficiency, TCR beta chains reportedly carried fewer deletions and N-nucleotide insertions.

Sequencing used peripheral blood mononuclear cells. The source is a human donor with common variable immunodeficiency.

Comments on this clone: Sequencing ends 3 residues short of the CDR3 end; the germline J gene provides the rest. The chain joins TRBV5-1 to TRBJ2-7; D ambiguous. The CDR3 runs to 13 residues. Germline V gives CDR1 SGHRS, CDR2 YFSETQ. V was pared by 1 base and J by 6 bases, with 11 bases between. Incomplete CDR3 DNA: TGCGCCAGCAGCTTGAATGGTGCAGGCGAG. The encoded protein is CASSLNGAGE. The whole CDR3 protein is CASSLNGAGEQYF.

This clone was seen many times. The read ends 3 residues before the CDR3 terminus; that terminus is restored from the germline J gene. This chain uses TRBV7-8 with TRBJ1-4; no clear D gene. The CDR3 is 15 residues long. The V gene lost 4 bases and the J gene lost 4 bases, with 13 bases spanning the gap. CDR1 SGHVS and CDR2 FQNEAQ come from the germline V gene. The covered CDR3 bases are TGTGCCAGCAGCTCAGAAGCCGCGGGTAATGAAAAA. Protein sequence: CASSSEAAGNEK. The CDR3, in full, reads CASSSEAAGNEKLFF.

This clone showed up many times. Read coverage stops 3 residues before the CDR3 terminus; the germline J gene supplies the remainder. The V gene is TRBV13, the J gene TRBJ2-7; TRBD2 matches 10 bases. Germline assignment: CDR1 PRHDT and CDR2 FYEKMQ (reference sequence). Losses at the gene ends were 2 bases for V and 0 bases for J; bases not matched to a gene: 7. The CDR3 covers 17 residues. The CDR3 here is CASSLRKRGGSSYEQYF. The CDR3 DNA, read in part, is TGTGCCAGCAGCTTACGAAAGCGGGGGGGCAGCTCCTACGAG.

This clone showed up many times. The CDR3 extends 3 residues past the end of the read, so its final part is completed from the germline J gene. The chain has TRBV5-6 and TRBJ2-7; maybe TRBD1 (6 bases). CDR3 length: 15 amino acids. The germline V gene encodes CDR1 SGHDT and CDR2 YYEEEE. V was pared by 2 bases and J by 0 bases, with 12 bases between. The CDR3 DNA, read in part, is TGTGCCAGCAGCTTAGGGGGAAGAGCCTCCTACGAG. It specifies CASSLGGRASYE. The full CDR3 protein reads CASSLGGRASYEQYF.

This clone was counted many times. The CDR3 bases that were read are TGCAGTGCTAGGCTAGGACTAGCGGGGGGCTCGGGCTACTTCAATGAG. Encoded protein: CSARLGLAGGSGYFNE. The whole CDR3 sequence reads CSARLGLAGGSGYFNEQFF. The rearrangement uses TRBV20-1 and TRBJ2-1; 14 bases map to TRBD2. The read is 3 residues too short to cover the CDR3 end, so that end is filled in from the germline J gene. The CDR3 extends over 19 amino acids. Trimming removed 3 bases from V and 6 bases from J; junction bases left unmatched: 16. CDR1 DFQATT and CDR2 SNEGSKA come from the germline V gene (reference sequence).

Concerning this clone: The read halts 3 residues ahead of the CDR3 end, with the missing end drawn from the germline J gene. The chain is built from TRBV7-9 and TRBJ1-4, with 11 bases that match TRBD1. The germline CDR1 and CDR2 sequences are SEHNR and FQNEAQ (reference sequence). V gave up 7 bases and J gave up 8 bases; unmatched junction bases: 9. The CDR3 extends over 15 amino acids. The covered CDR3 bases are TGTGCCAGCACCGGACAGGGGGCTGGGGGAGAAAAA. Encoded protein: CASTGQGAGGEK. The full-length CDR3 reads as CASTGQGAGGEKLFF.

This clone has more than one count but fewer than ten. The read halts 3 residues ahead of the CDR3 end, with the missing end drawn from the germline J gene. This sequence joins TRBV6-1 and TRBJ2-4; possible D gene TRBD1, 5 bases. Per the germline V gene, CDR1 is MNHNS and CDR2 is SASEGT. Trimming took 3 bases from V and 4 from J, leaving 16 bases between them. The CDR3 runs 16 residues. CDR3 sequence: CASSERGAPAKNIQYF. The CDR3 DNA, read in part, is TGTGCCAGCAGTGAGCGTGGGGCACCTGCGAAAAACATT.